This is a list of T cell receptor beta chains from one sample in a study of blood T cell repertoires in COVID-19. Clones were read by immunoSEQ multiplex PCR, and TCRdb kept only the in-frame ones, dropping some. The repertoire has about 110,000 clones, under 90% of them found once; the top ten carry 6% to 7%. The sequenced sample consisted of peripheral blood. These receptors were taken from a woman aged 45 to 65 with acute or convalescent COVID-19. Each CDR3 is given with its conserved first and last residue. Clone size is not always given. Where it is, it says once, few, many or a class for expanded clones.

abundance,v_gene,CDR3aa
.,TRBV18,CASSQGEGNQPQHF
few,TRBV5-7,CASSHQGGYTF
.,TRBV24-1,CATSRGSYNEQFF
.,TRBV28,CASSRQAGNTIYF
.,TRBV2,CASRRDTDSPLHF
.,TRBV5-1,CASSQRQISGANVLTF
.,TRBV3-1/TRBV3-2,CASSRGGGYPLHF
.,TRBV5-1,CASSLTGPDTQYF
.,TRBV12-3/TRBV12-4,CASSFGETFGYTF
.,TRBV5-1,CASSLLGGGDTEAFF
.,TRBV6-2/TRBV6-3,CASSYVGPEYGQPQHF
.,TRBV6-5,CASSSTRGNTEAFF
.,TRBV6-5,CASSYPGGHTGELFF
.,TRBV5-1,CASSPQGTSYNEQFF
.,TRBV18,CASSPDNTEQFF
.,TRBV19,CASMTRPGSVTHQPQHF
.,TRBV3-1/TRBV3-2,CASSQAETAPGELFF
.,TRBV6-6,CASRIGLAGAKGEQFF